Below, one T cell receptor (beta chain) is given with its context. This CDR3 is built from 13 residues. The V end was cut by 6 bases, the J end by 0 bases, with 9 bases between. The germline V gene encodes CDR1 KGHSH and CDR2 LQKENI. The naive CD8 subset, CD45RO-negative cells positively selected for CCR7, excluded terminally differentiated effector memory CD45RA+ cells. The entry originates in a study of shared clonotypes between healthy human individuals. Some clones are missing from TCRdb's copy, which holds only in-frame ones; the method was immunoSEQ multiplex PCR. In the table there are about 1.9 million clones, roughly 95% of which are singletons.

The sequencing input was naive CD8+ T cells from PBMCs. The V and J genes are TRBV18 and TRBJ2-7; D is perhaps TRBD1 or TRBD2 (5 bases each). The sequence derives from a young man in good health. Some clones in this sample may be carry-over from other donors' samples. The CDR3 DNA sequence: TGTGCCAGCTCCGGGGCTCCCTCCTACGAGCAGTACTTC. It specifies CASSGAPSYEQYF.